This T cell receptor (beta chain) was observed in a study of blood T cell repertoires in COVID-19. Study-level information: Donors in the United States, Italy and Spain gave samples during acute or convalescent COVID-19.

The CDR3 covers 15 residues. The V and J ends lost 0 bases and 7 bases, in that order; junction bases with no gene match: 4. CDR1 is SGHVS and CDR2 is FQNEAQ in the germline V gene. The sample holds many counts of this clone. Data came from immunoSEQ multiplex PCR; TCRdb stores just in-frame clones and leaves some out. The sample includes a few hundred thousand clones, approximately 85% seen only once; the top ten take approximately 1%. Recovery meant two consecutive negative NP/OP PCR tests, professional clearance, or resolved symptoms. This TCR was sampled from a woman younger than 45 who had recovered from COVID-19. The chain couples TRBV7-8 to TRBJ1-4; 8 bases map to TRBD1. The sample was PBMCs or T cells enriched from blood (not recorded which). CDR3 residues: CASSLAQGASEKLFF. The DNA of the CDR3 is TGTGCCAGCAGCTTAGCCCAGGGGGCGAGTGAAAAACTGTTTTTT.